The 23 T cell receptor beta chains below all came from one sample that was sequenced in a study of neoadjuvant nivolumab and ipilimumab in lung cancer. Only in-frame clones appear in the TCRdb table, and some are missing; sequencing was by immunoSEQ multiplex PCR. The sample comprises 30,000 or so clones, 90% of which are singletons, and around 5% rests with the top ten. The sequencing here drew on peripheral blood, taken after neoadjuvant nivolumab, alone or with ipilimumab, at or shortly before surgery. These receptors came from an adult with non-small cell lung cancer.

The rearrangement uses TRBV6-1 and TRBJ1-2; 9 positions agree with TRBD1. The J segment lost 8 bases and the V segment lost 7 bases, leaving 14 bases of the junction unmatched. This CDR3 is 15 amino acids long. Germline V gene lookup returns CDR1 MNHNS and CDR2 SASEGT. CDR3 in amino acids: CASISLQGALGGYTF. The CDR3 DNA reads as TGTGCCAGCATCAGCCTACAGGGGGCGCTGGGAGGCTACACCTTC.

The J gene is TRBJ1-2, the V gene TRBV6-6; 7 bases map to TRBD1. The CDR3 has 14 amino acids. Germline V gene lookup returns CDR1 MNHNY and CDR2 SVGAGI (reference sequence). Trimming removed 7 bases from V and 8 bases from J; junction bases left unmatched: 13. Here the CDR3 DNA reads TGTGCCAGCAAAACCGGGACAGAAAGGCAAGGCTACACCTTC. This translates into CASKTGTERQGYTF.

The chain couples TRBV5-6 to TRBJ1-1, with no clear D. Trimming took 4 bases from V and 4 from J, leaving 17 bases between them. Germline V gene lookup returns CDR1 SGHDT and CDR2 YYEEEE. The CDR3 covers 15 residues. The CDR3 nucleotides read TGTGCCAGCAGCCGACAAGGAGTTCGTGGCACTGAAGCTTTCTTT. It yields the protein CASSRQGVRGTEAFF.

The CDR3 DNA sequence: TGTGCCAGCTCGACCGGGACTGGTTACACAGATACGCAGTATTTT. Translating it yields CASSTGTGYTDTQYF. The chain has TRBV18 and TRBJ2-3; perhaps TRBD2 as D (6 bases). Trimming removed 6 bases at V and 2 bases at J, with 15 bases between. The germline V gene has CDR1 KGHSH and CDR2 LQKENI. CDR3 length: 15 residues.

For this clone: Additional DNA sequences in this sample encode the identical CDR3. The gene calls are TRBV6-5 and TRBJ2-1, with D possibly being TRBD1 (5 bases). Trimming shortened V by 2 bases and J by 5 bases, and 13 bases separated the two germline ends. CDR3 size: 15 residues. Per germline, CDR1 MNHEY and CDR2 SVGAGI. CDR3 bases: TGTGCCAGCAGTTACGGTGGGCAGGGCCACAATGAGCAGTTCTTC. It specifies CASSYGGQGHNEQFF.

CDR3 region: CASSSSGTGGAEQYF. In DNA form, the CDR3 reads TGTGCCAGCAGCTCATCCGGGACAGGGGGTGCCGAGCAGTACTTC. This chain uses TRBV5-4 with TRBJ2-7; 11 nucleotides align to TRBD1. V dropped 3 bases and J dropped 6; count of bases not matched to a gene: 8. The CDR3 has 15 residues. Germline V gene data show CDR1 as SGHNT and CDR2 as YYREEE (reference sequence).

Here the CDR3 reads CASPISHRVNTEAFF. The DNA for the CDR3 is TGTGCCAGCCCAATCAGCCACAGGGTGAACACTGAAGCTTTCTTT. The chain couples TRBV18 to TRBJ1-1, with D perhaps TRBD1 (6 bases). The CDR3 is 15 residues long. In germline, CDR1 is KGHSH, CDR2 LQKENI. Trimming took 8 bases from V and 0 from J, leaving 16 bases between them.

The chain carries TRBV10-2 and TRBJ1-4; D unresolved. V shed 2 bases and J shed 4 bases, with 8 bases lying between them. The CDR3 extends over 14 amino acids. The germline V gene has CDR1 WSHSY and CDR2 SAAADI. The CDR3 bases are TGCGCCAGCAGTGAGAGGGCAGATAATGAAAAACTGTTTTTT. Residues: CASSERADNEKLFF.

The chain recombines TRBV5-1 with TRBJ2-2; TRBD1 is a possible D gene (6 bases). CDR1 SGHRS and CDR2 YFSETQ come from the germline V gene. The CDR3 runs 13 residues. V lost 4 bases to trimming and J lost 7 bases, with 11 bases between them. Written as DNA, the CDR3 is TGCGCCAGCAGCGGGAACAGGGACGGGGAGCTGTTTTTT. This encodes CASSGNRDGELFF.

The DNA for the CDR3 is TGTGCCAGCACCGGGGGGTTAACCTACGAGCAGTACTTC. This translates into CASTGGLTYEQYF. The V and J genes are TRBV6-1 and TRBJ2-7; 7 nucleotides match TRBD2. Germline CDR1 and CDR2: MNHNS and SASEGT. The CDR3 contains 13 residues. Unmatched junction bases numbered 5, after V lost 7 bases and J lost 2 bases.

This clone was found once. The chain joins TRBV18 to TRBJ1-2; weak D call: TRBD1 (5 bases). The CDR3 is 15 residues long. Germline values: CDR1 KGHSH, CDR2 LQKENI. V gave up 5 bases and J gave up 2 bases, with 15 bases separating them. The CDR3 here is CASSIRDPENYGYTF. CDR3 bases: TGTGCCAGCTCAATCAGGGATCCGGAGAACTATGGCTACACCTTC.

The chain couples TRBV19 to TRBJ2-7; weak D call: TRBD1 (5 bases). CDR3 length: 14 residues. The ends were cut back, 3 bases at V and 6 bases at J, with 15 bases in the middle. Per germline, CDR1 LNHDA and CDR2 SQIVND (reference sequence). The CDR3 loop reads CASSMGQGNGEQYF. CDR3 DNA sequence: TGTGCCAGTAGTATGGGGCAGGGAAACGGCGAGCAGTACTTC.

This chain joins TRBV19 and TRBJ2-2; 9 nucleotides agree with TRBD1. The CDR3 runs to 15 residues. CDR1 and CDR2 (germline): LNHDA, SQIVND (reference sequence). Losses at the gene ends were 5 bases for V and 1 base for J; bases not matched to a gene: 2. In DNA form, the CDR3 reads TGTGCCAGTAGTCCGGGACAGGGGAACACCGGGGAGCTGTTTTTT. Protein product: CASSPGQGNTGELFF.

The chain joins TRBV4-2 to TRBJ2-7; D is unresolved. V lost 0 bases and J 4 bases, leaving 4 bases between the germline ends. The CDR3 loop spans 12 amino acids. CDR1 is LGHNA, CDR2 YNFKEQ, per germline. The CDR3 bases are TGTGCCAGCAGCCAAGACAAATACGAGCAGTACTTC. It yields the protein CASSQDKYEQYF.

This rearrangement joins TRBV19 to TRBJ2-5; 13 nucleotides agree with TRBD2. Germline CDR1 reads LNHDA; CDR2 reads SQIVND (reference sequence). This CDR3 is 17 amino acids long. V shed 6 bases and J 5 bases; nucleotides not matched to a gene: 12. The CDR3, as DNA: TGTGCCAGTAGCTTCAGGGGACTAGCGGGGTCGGGGGAGACCCAGTACTTC. It codes for CASSFRGLAGSGETQYF.

This chain uses TRBV4-1 with TRBJ2-7; D possibly corresponds to TRBD2 (7 bases). CDR3 size: 15 residues. V lost 1 base, J lost 3 bases, and 13 bases lay in between. Germline V gene lookup returns CDR1 MGHRA and CDR2 YSYEKL. As DNA, the CDR3 is TGCGCCAGCAGCCAAGGGGAGGGGGTTGGCTACGAGCAGTACTTC. This gives the protein CASSQGEGVGYEQYF.

The chain links TRBV9 to TRBJ2-2, with 10 bases fitting TRBD1. The CDR3 is 14 residues long. V lost 3 bases to trimming and J lost 6 bases; unmatched junction nucleotides: 2. Germline V gene data show CDR1 as SGDLS and CDR2 as YYNGEE. In DNA, the CDR3 is TGTGCCAGCAGCGGGGACAGGGGTGCCGGGGAGCTGTTTTTT. Translated: CASSGDRGAGELFF.

The chain joins TRBV10-3 to TRBJ1-2; D is uncertain. Germline CDR1 and CDR2: ENHRY and SYGVKD. CDR3 size: 12 residues. V dropped 2 bases and J dropped 8 bases, with 9 bases sitting between them. The CDR3 region is CAISEIREGYTF. CDR3 sequence (DNA): TGTGCCATCAGTGAGATACGGGAAGGCTACACCTTC.

V usage is TRBV7-2 and J usage is TRBJ2-7; no reliable D call. CDR1 SGHTA and CDR2 FQGNSA come from the germline V gene. Between the trimmed V and J ends, which lost 5 bases and 2 bases, there was a span of 13 bases. This CDR3 region has 14 residues. The CDR3 is CASSLGGNTYEQYF. The CDR3 region has the DNA TGTGCCAGCAGCCTGGGTGGTAATACCTACGAGCAGTACTTC.

This sequence joins TRBV15 and TRBJ1-2, with D maybe TRBD1 (6 bases). The CDR3 totals 13 residues. V was clipped by 5 bases and J by 1 base, with 8 bases between them. Looked up from germline, CDR1 is LNHNV and CDR2 is YYDKDF (reference sequence). In nucleotides, the CDR3 is TGTGCCACCAGCGTAGGGGGTAACTATGGCTACACCTTC. Encoded protein: CATSVGGNYGYTF.

V gene TRBV9 combines with J gene TRBJ1-2; no definite D call. This CDR3 has 11 amino acids. The V end lost 3 bases, the J end lost 5 bases, and 5 bases lay between the germline ends. CDR1 is SGDLS, CDR2 YYNGEE, per germline. As DNA, the CDR3 is TGTGCCAGCAGCGATTCGTATGGCTACACCTTC. This encodes CASSDSYGYTF. The entire variable domain, with the rest obtained from reference TRBV9 and TRBJ1-2, is as follows: DSGVTQTPKHLITATGQRVTLRCSPRSGDLSVYWYQQSLDQGLQFLIQYYNGEERAKGNILERFSAQQFPDLHSELNLSSLELGDSALYFCASSDSYGYTFGSGTRLTVV.

The V gene is TRBV5-4, the J gene TRBJ1-1; D gene ambiguous. The length of the CDR3 is 17 residues. CDR1 and CDR2 (germline): SGHNT, YYREEE (reference sequence). V lost 3 bases and J lost 4, with 22 bases in between. CDR3 bases: TGTGCCAGCAGCTCCCGAGGCCGGGGAAATCTGTTCACTGAAGCTTTCTTT. It specifies CASSSRGRGNLFTEAFF.

The chain joins TRBV5-6 to TRBJ1-2, with 7 nucleotides matching TRBD1. The ends lost 4 bases at V and 5 bases at J; junction bases unmatched: 2. The germline CDR1 and CDR2 sequences are SGHDT and YYEEEE. This CDR3 has 12 residues. CDR3 in amino acids: CASSPQGYGYTF. The CDR3 DNA follows: TGTGCCAGCAGCCCACAGGGGTATGGCTACACCTTC.